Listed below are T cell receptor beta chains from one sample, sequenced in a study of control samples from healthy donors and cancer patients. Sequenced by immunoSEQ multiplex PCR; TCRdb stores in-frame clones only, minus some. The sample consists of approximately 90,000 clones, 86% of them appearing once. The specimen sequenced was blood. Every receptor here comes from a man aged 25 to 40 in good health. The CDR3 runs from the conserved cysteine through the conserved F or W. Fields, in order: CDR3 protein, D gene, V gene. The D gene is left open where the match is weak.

CDR3: CASSPGFPPLEQYF
D: -
V: TRBV28

CDR3: CATGDRDTEAFF
D: -
V: TRBV24-1

CDR3: CASSPSSAYNSPLHF
D: -
V: TRBV19

CDR3: CASSSTGSRNQPQHF
D: -
V: TRBV18

CDR3: CAISVTGIEAFF
D: -
V: TRBV10-3

CDR3: CAIGRTGEAFF
D: -
V: TRBV10-3

CDR3: CASSYRQGNYGYTF
D: -
V: TRBV6-5

CDR3: CAWIRTAANYGYTF
D: -
V: TRBV30

CDR3: CASSESPFWPQHF
D: -
V: TRBV6-1

CDR3: CASSRRGGETQYF
D: -
V: TRBV27

CDR3: CASSLKTSGEDTQYF
D: TRBD2
V: TRBV13

CDR3: CASARPGQSTDTQYF
D: TRBD1
V: TRBV6-5

CDR3: CASSITGDTGELFF
D: -
V: TRBV7-9

CDR3: CASSLRGGETEAFF
D: TRBD1
V: TRBV13

CDR3: CASRRTGASKDNSPLHF
D: TRBD1
V: TRBV19

CDR3: CASSFRGQGNQPQHF
D: TRBD1
V: TRBV28

CDR3: CATSDLAGGGTDTQYF
D: TRBD2
V: TRBV24-1

CDR3: CASSHGQGTTEAFF
D: -
V: TRBV4-1

CDR3: CASSLGPAGDNEQFF
D: -
V: TRBV5-1

CDR3: CASSQGGVGETQYF
D: -
V: TRBV7-2

CDR3: CASSLADTQYF
D: -
V: TRBV5-1

CDR3: CASSPLAVSYGYTF
D: -
V: TRBV3-1/TRBV3-2

CDR3: CATSRDLQSGYTF
D: -
V: TRBV15

CDR3: CASSRRGDTDTQYF
D: TRBD2
V: TRBV7-2

CDR3: CASGYNEQFF
D: -
V: TRBV12-3/TRBV12-4

CDR3: CAWTDRLITDTQYF
D: -
V: TRBV30

CDR3: CASSARLAGGTGELFF
D: -
V: TRBV21-1

CDR3: CASSDSTGGHQPQHF
D: TRBD1
V: TRBV5-5

CDR3: CASSRDGRVGYTF
D: -
V: TRBV18

CDR3: CASSQDLWGNQPQHF
D: -
V: TRBV4-1

CDR3: CASSRIPGDTEAFF
D: -
V: TRBV5-1

CDR3: CASSYGPNYGYTF
D: -
V: TRBV6-5

CDR3: CSASSQRGLYNEQFF
D: TRBD2
V: TRBV20-1

CDR3: CASSLDGQGNGNTIYF
D: TRBD1
V: TRBV5-1

CDR3: CSAVIYTDTQYF
D: -
V: TRBV29-1

CDR3: CASGKGGLEEKLFF
D: -
V: TRBV7-9

CDR3: CASSAAGQGNYGYTF
D: TRBD1
V: TRBV10-2